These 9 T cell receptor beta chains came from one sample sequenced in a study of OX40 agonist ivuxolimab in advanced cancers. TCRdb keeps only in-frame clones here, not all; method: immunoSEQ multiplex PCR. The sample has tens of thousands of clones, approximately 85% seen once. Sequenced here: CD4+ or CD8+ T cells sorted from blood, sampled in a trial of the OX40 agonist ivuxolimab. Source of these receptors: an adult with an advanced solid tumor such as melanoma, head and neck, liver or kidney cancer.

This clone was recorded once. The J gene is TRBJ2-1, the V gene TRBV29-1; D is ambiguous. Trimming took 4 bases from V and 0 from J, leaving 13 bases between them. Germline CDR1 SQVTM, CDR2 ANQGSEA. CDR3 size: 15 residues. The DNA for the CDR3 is TGCAGCGTTGCGGGCAGCAGGCTCTCCTACAATGAGCAGTTCTTC. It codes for CSVAGSRLSYNEQFF.

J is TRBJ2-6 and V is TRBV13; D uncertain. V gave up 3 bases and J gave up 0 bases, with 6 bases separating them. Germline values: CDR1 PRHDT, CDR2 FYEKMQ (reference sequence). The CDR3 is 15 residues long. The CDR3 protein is CASSLTSSGANVLTF. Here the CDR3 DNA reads TGTGCCAGCAGCTTGACCAGCTCTGGGGCCAACGTCCTGACTTTC.

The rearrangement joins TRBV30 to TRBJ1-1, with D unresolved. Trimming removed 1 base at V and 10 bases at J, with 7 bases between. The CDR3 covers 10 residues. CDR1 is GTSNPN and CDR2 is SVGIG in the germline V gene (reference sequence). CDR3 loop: CAWSGDGAFF. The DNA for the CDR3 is TGTGCCTGGAGTGGGGATGGAGCTTTCTTT.

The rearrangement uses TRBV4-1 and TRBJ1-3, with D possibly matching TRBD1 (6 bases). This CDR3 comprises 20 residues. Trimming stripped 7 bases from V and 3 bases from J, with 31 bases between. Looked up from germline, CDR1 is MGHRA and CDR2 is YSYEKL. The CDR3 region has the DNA TGCGCCAGCACAACCTTAATGGGACGAAACAGGGAGACCTTTGGAAACACCATATATTTT. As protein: CASTTLMGRNRETFGNTIYF.

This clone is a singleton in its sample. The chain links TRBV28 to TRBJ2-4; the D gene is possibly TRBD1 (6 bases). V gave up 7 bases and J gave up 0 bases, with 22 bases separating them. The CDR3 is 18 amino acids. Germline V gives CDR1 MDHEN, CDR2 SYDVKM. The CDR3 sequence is CASTPGAAGDVAKNIQYF. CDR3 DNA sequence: TGTGCCAGCACCCCTGGGGCCGCAGGGGATGTAGCCAAAAACATTCAGTACTTC.

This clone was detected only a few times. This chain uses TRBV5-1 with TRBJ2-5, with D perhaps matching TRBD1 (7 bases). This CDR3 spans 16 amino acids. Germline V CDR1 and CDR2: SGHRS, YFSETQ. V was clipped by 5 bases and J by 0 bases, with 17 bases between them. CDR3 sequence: CASSLADRRDQETQYF. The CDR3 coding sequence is TGCGCCAGCAGTTTAGCGGACAGGAGAGACCAAGAGACCCAGTACTTC.

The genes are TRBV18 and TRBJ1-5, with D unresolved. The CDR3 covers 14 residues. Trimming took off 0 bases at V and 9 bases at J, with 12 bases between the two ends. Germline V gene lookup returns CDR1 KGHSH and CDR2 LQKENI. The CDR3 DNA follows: TGTGCCAGCTCACCACCGGGCGGTGATGGGCCCCAGCATTTT. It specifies CASSPPGGDGPQHF.

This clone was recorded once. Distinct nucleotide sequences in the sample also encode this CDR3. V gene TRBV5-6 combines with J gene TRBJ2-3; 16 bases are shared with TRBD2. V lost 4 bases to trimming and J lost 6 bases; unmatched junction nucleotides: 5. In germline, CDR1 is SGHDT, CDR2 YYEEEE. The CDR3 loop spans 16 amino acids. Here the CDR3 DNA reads TGTGCCAGCAGCCTGGGACTAGCGGGGGGGCCGGATACGCAGTATTTT. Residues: CASSLGLAGGPDTQYF.

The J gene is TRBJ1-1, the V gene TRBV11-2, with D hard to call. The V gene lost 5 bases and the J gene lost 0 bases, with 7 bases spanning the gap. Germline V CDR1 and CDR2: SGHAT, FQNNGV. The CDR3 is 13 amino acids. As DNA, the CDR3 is TGTGCCAGCAGCAACAACTTGAACACTGAAGCTTTCTTT. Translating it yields CASSNNLNTEAFF.